This T cell receptor (beta chain) was sequenced for a study of blood T cells in healthy people across ages. Study observations and caveats: Roughly linearly, TCR beta diversity per million T cells fell as age increased. Relative to aged donors, long-lived donors carried more naive CD4+ cells and displayed higher diversity.

Donors gave ten milliliters of peripheral blood apiece. Per-sample PBMC isolation yielded at least 7 million cells. CDR1 is SGDLS, CDR2 YYNGEE, per germline. The CDR3 sequence is 13 residues long. Trimming left V 4 bases short and J 10 bases short, with 15 bases between. It was with a sample-barcoded 5' primer and a J-beta primer mix that a second PCR of roughly 6 to 12 cycles was run. One entry per CDR3 protein, called by TCRdb with MiXCR from the 5' RACE reads. The repertoire holds some 1.5 million distinct CDR3 sequences, with 28% as singletons. This clonotype was counted once. Its antigen is not known.

Sequenced material: blood. This sequence originates from a woman between 25 and 40 years old in good health. The rearrangement links TRBV9 to TRBJ2-1, with D possibly being TRBD2 (5 bases). The DNA of the CDR3 is TGTGCCAGCAGCCCCCGACTATGGAGCGAGCAGTTCTTC. It yields the protein CASSPRLWSEQFF.